The rows below give T cell receptor beta chains drawn from one sample of a study of T cells in Graves' hyperthyroidism and ophthalmopathy. TCRdb recomputed calls from the multiplex PCR reads with MiXCR, one row per CDR3 protein. The sample holds more than 600,000 distinct CDR3 sequences, roughly 15% seen once. Source material: blood. These receptors all stem from a man between 18 and 35 years old with Graves' hyperthyroidism. Each CDR3 is given with its conserved first and last residue. Each record gives: V gene, J gene, clone size, D gene, CDR3 protein, CDR3 DNA. The D gene is left open where the match is weak. Some rows mark clone size as missing; the rest say once, few, many or name a class of expanded clone.

TRBV20-1,TRBJ2-7,NA,NA,CSAIGQFTYEQYF,TGCAGTGCTATAGGACAGTTTACCTACGAGCAGTACTTC
TRBV6-1,TRBJ2-5,NA,NA,CASSPQGAGGTQYF,TGTGCCAGCAGTCCACAGGGGGCGGGGGGGACCCAGTACTTC
TRBV12-3/TRBV12-4,TRBJ2-1,many,NA,CAILPDQRDEQFF,TGTGCCATTCTCCCCGACCAACGCGATGAGCAGTTCTTC
TRBV6-5,TRBJ1-1,many,TRBD1,CASSFGTDNTEAFF,TGTGCCAGCAGTTTTGGGACAGATAACACTGAAGCTTTCTTT
TRBV24-1,TRBJ2-7,many,NA,CATSDPRDSPYEQYF,TGTGCCACCAGTGATCCCCGGGACTCGCCCTACGAGCAGTACTTC
TRBV28,TRBJ2-5,many,NA,CASSLVASWETQYF,TGTGCCAGCAGTTTAGTGGCTAGCTGGGAGACCCAGTACTTC
TRBV12-3/TRBV12-4,TRBJ2-3,many,NA,CASSHALTDTQYF,TGTGCCAGCAGTCACGCCCTCACAGATACGCAGTATTTT
TRBV27,TRBJ2-7,NA,NA,CASSFSAYLSYEQYF,TGTGCCAGCAGTTTTAGTGCCTACTTATCCTACGAGCAGTACTTC
TRBV12-3/TRBV12-4,TRBJ1-2,many,NA,CASTLTGRSGYTF,TGTGCCAGCACCCTTACAGGGAGGAGTGGCTACACCTTC
TRBV30,TRBJ2-1,many,TRBD2,CAWKAGGHNEQFF,TGTGCCTGGAAGGCGGGAGGTCACAATGAGCAGTTCTTC
TRBV27,TRBJ2-2,few,NA,CASSWYGELFF,TGTGCCAGCAGTTGGTACGGGGAGCTGTTTTTT
TRBV9,TRBJ2-1,NA,TRBD2,CASSRTSGRARNEQFF,TGTGCCAGCAGCCGGACTAGCGGGAGGGCCCGTAATGAGCAGTTCTTC
TRBV4-1,TRBJ2-1,NA,NA,CASSHGGASGERFF,TGCGCCAGCAGCCACGGCGGGGCCTCTGGTGAGCGGTTCTTC
TRBV6-1,TRBJ2-7,many,TRBD1,CASNKDRRSSYEQYF,TGTGCCAGCAACAAGGACAGGAGAAGCTCCTACGAGCAGTACTTC
TRBV27,TRBJ2-7,many,NA,CASSLSTPVGMSSYEQYF,TGTGCCAGCAGTTTATCCACTCCGGTCGGGATGAGCTCCTACGAGCAGTACTTC
TRBV3-1,TRBJ2-7,NA,TRBD1,CASSQGQGARYEQYF,TGTGCCAGCAGCCAGGGTCAGGGGGCTCGCTACGAGCAGTACTTC
TRBV7-2,TRBJ1-3,NA,TRBD1,CASSSSGTARNTIYF,TGTGCCAGCAGCTCCTCCGGGACAGCCAGAAACACCATATATTTT
TRBV6-1,TRBJ1-1,few,NA,CASRAGHTEAFF,TGTGCCAGCAGGGCAGGGCACACTGAAGCTTTCTTT
TRBV7-3,TRBJ2-3,few,NA,CASSRESGTQYF,TGTGCCAGCAGCCGTGAAAGTGGTACGCAGTATTTT
TRBV18,TRBJ2-7,many,TRBD2,CASSTLAGVSEQYF,TGTGCCAGCTCAACACTAGCGGGAGTTTCCGAGCAGTACTTC
TRBV9,TRBJ1-3,few,NA,CASSVTVSGNTIYF,TGTGCCAGCAGCGTGACAGTCTCTGGAAACACCATATATTTT
TRBV20-1,TRBJ2-1,few,TRBD2,CSAIPTSGAHIEQFF,TGCAGTGCTATCCCGACTAGCGGGGCTCACATAGAGCAGTTCTTC
TRBV6-2/TRBV6-3,TRBJ2-1,many,TRBD2,CASSYRTSGSGVDEQFF,TGTGCCAGCAGTTACCGGACTAGCGGGAGTGGAGTAGATGAGCAGTTCTTC
TRBV15,TRBJ1-4,few,TRBD1,CAIRGQGDEKLFF,TGTGCCATCCGAGGACAGGGGGACGAAAAACTGTTTTTT
TRBV4-1,TRBJ2-5,NA,NA,CASSQLAGFQETQYF,TGCGCCAGCAGCCAATTGGCAGGGTTTCAAGAGACCCAGTACTTC
TRBV5-5,TRBJ2-7,few,NA,CASSLVRVRGCYEQYF,TGTGCCAGCAGCTTGGTCCGGGTCCGGGGTTGTTACGAGCAGTACTTC
TRBV27,TRBJ2-3,NA,NA,CASSFRGSGTDTQYF,TGTGCCAGCAGTTTTAGGGGATCAGGCACAGATACGCAGTATTTT
TRBV6-1,TRBJ1-4,NA,NA,CASSHHWEGTNEKLFF,TGTGCCAGCAGCCACCACTGGGAGGGAACTAATGAAAAACTGTTTTTT
TRBV6-5,TRBJ2-3,few,TRBD1,CASSFSAGQGTDTQYF,TGTGCCAGCAGTTTTTCTGCTGGACAGGGGACAGATACGCAGTATTTT
TRBV3-1,TRBJ2-1,few,NA,CASSPGTGGHNEQFF,TGTGCCAGCAGCCCCGGGACTGGGGGTCACAATGAGCAGTTCTTC
TRBV12-3/TRBV12-4,TRBJ2-1,many,NA,CASSFTGQGNEQFF,TGTGCCAGCAGTTTCACGGGGCAGGGGAATGAGCAGTTCTTC
TRBV19,TRBJ2-5,few,TRBD2,CASSIRGLAETQYF,TGTGCCAGTAGTATCCGGGGACTAGCAGAGACCCAGTACTTC
TRBV20-1,TRBJ1-2,NA,TRBD1,CSARDLNQGVHYGYTF,TGCAGTGCTAGAGATCTGAACCAGGGGGTGCACTATGGCTACACCTTC
TRBV11-3,TRBJ1-1,NA,NA,CASIEVLNTEAFF,TGTGCCAGCATTGAGGTATTGAACACTGAAGCTTTCTTT
TRBV12-3/TRBV12-4,TRBJ2-7,many,TRBD1,CASSPHPGTGVREQYF,TGTGCCAGCAGTCCTCATCCAGGGACAGGGGTTCGCGAGCAGTACTTC
TRBV30,TRBJ1-4,NA,TRBD1,CALTTGTTNEKLFF,TGTGCTCTTACGACAGGGACAACTAATGAAAAACTGTTTTTT
TRBV28,TRBJ2-4,many,TRBD1,CASSSQGDRNIQYF,TGTGCCAGCAGTTCACAGGGGGATAGAAACATTCAGTACTTC
TRBV19,TRBJ2-3,NA,NA,CASRDDRTGTDTQYF,TGTGCCAGTCGAGACGACAGAACTGGCACAGATACGCAGTATTTT
TRBV5-8,TRBJ2-5,NA,TRBD1,CASSLGQGAETQYF,TGTGCCAGCAGCTTGGGGCAGGGGGCAGAGACCCAGTACTTC
TRBV10-3,TRBJ2-7,NA,TRBD1,CAIRATGGTYEQYF,TGTGCCATCAGGGCGACAGGGGGTACCTACGAGCAGTACTTC
TRBV7-7,TRBJ2-1,few,NA,CASSLEVGDAQFF,TGTGCTAGCAGCTTAGAGGTGGGGGATGCGCAGTTCTTC
TRBV2,TRBJ2-7,NA,TRBD1,CASTPGQGISYEQYF,TGTGCCAGCACTCCGGGACAGGGAATTTCCTACGAGCAGTACTTC
TRBV12-3/TRBV12-4,TRBJ2-3,few,NA,CASSSPRAADTQYF,TGTGCCAGCAGTTCCCCGCGAGCGGCAGATACGCAGTATTTT
TRBV12-3/TRBV12-4,TRBJ2-5,many,NA,CASSLAPDLGAQYF,TGTGCCAGCAGTCTAGCCCCGGACTTGGGGGCCCAGTACTTC
TRBV24-1,TRBJ2-3,few,TRBD1,CATSDWTGDTQYF,TGTGCCACCAGTGACTGGACAGGGGATACGCAGTATTTT
TRBV12-5,TRBJ2-2,NA,NA,CASGLVRGVGELFF,TGTGCTAGTGGTTTGGTAAGGGGTGTCGGGGAGCTGTTTTTT
TRBV7-2,TRBJ2-1,few,NA,CASSQPTTNEQFF,TGTGCCAGCAGCCAACCTACCACCAATGAGCAGTTCTTC
TRBV29-1,TRBJ1-4,NA,NA,CSAGDGGSYEKLFF,TGCAGCGCTGGGGACGGAGGGTCGTATGAAAAACTGTTTTTT
TRBV20-1,TRBJ2-1,few,TRBD2,CSALEVSGDNEQFF,TGCAGTGCTCTCGAAGTGAGCGGGGACAATGAGCAGTTCTTC